This TCR beta chain was recovered during a study of post-analysis software for immune sequencing data. Study-wide results and caveats: Significantly decreased normalized Chao1 diversity was recorded for multiple sclerosis patients relative to controls.

This clonotype has more than one count but fewer than ten. Its antigen remains unknown. Sequencing libraries made from TCR beta cDNA carried unique molecular identifiers. TCRdb called the PCR reads again in MiXCR, with one record for every CDR3 protein. The sample contains about 810,000 distinct CDR3 sequences, approximately 57% of which appear only once. This clonotype was sampled from a girl aged 5-17 years with multiple sclerosis. Source material: blood.

CDR3 sequence reads: CSASYPPSGAYEQYF. DNA of the CDR3: TGCAGTGCTAGTTACCCCCCTAGCGGGGCCTACGAGCAGTACTTC. This chain connects TRBV20-1 to TRBJ2-7; TRBD2 matches 9 bases. This CDR3 region has 15 residues. V was clipped by 3 bases and J by 2 bases; unmatched bases: 8. Per the germline V gene, CDR1 is DFQATT and CDR2 is SNEGSKA (reference sequence).